Listed below are T cell receptor beta chains from one sample, sequenced in a study of T cells expressing NK-cell markers. TCRdb reprocessed the 5' RACE reads and stores each CDR3 protein as one record, lacking DNA. Here the sample table reports some 440,000 distinct CDR3 sequences. The sample consisted of blood T cells: a sorted CD56 or NKG2C T cell subset, CD4+ or CD8+ T cells, or bulk PBMC T cells (not recorded which). These receptors originate from a woman aged 45-59 years in good health. CDR3s include the opening cysteine and the closing phenylalanine or tryptophan.

J gene: TRBJ1-2
V gene: TRBV7-9
CDR3 protein: CASRPDRREFGYTF

J gene: TRBJ2-5
V gene: TRBV24-1
CDR3 protein: CATSGGQQDQETQYF

J gene: TRBJ2-4
V gene: TRBV6-1
CDR3 protein: CASSFQQGLGIQYF

J gene: TRBJ2-1
V gene: TRBV19
CDR3 protein: CASTPGAGGMGEQFF

J gene: TRBJ2-3
V gene: TRBV21-1
CDR3 protein: CASSKADTQYF

J gene: TRBJ2-1
V gene: TRBV7-3
CDR3 protein: CASSPGGASGSVQMYNEQFF

J gene: TRBJ1-1
V gene: TRBV6-1
CDR3 protein: CASSTTGAPIIEAFF

J gene: TRBJ2-3
V gene: TRBV7-9
CDR3 protein: CASSPSGNTDTQYF

J gene: TRBJ2-1
V gene: TRBV12-3/TRBV12-4
CDR3 protein: CASSGRGPQFF

J gene: TRBJ2-2
V gene: TRBV5-6
CDR3 protein: CATRTLNTGELFF

J gene: TRBJ2-1
V gene: TRBV5-6
CDR3 protein: CASRLGGEQFF

J gene: TRBJ1-6
V gene: TRBV10-3
CDR3 protein: CATTGVAPNSPLHF

J gene: TRBJ2-3
V gene: TRBV3-1
CDR3 protein: CADALVGTTDTQYF

J gene: TRBJ1-2
V gene: TRBV5-1
CDR3 protein: CASSLERYSGYTF

J gene: TRBJ2-3
V gene: TRBV7-6
CDR3 protein: CASSPTSSSTDTQYF

J gene: TRBJ2-7
V gene: TRBV5-1
CDR3 protein: CASSLFSGVEQYF

J gene: TRBJ1-1
V gene: TRBV11-2
CDR3 protein: CASSSLRGSTEAFF

J gene: TRBJ1-1
V gene: TRBV7-8
CDR3 protein: CASSLWATKNTEAFF

J gene: TRBJ1-3
V gene: TRBV3-1
CDR3 protein: CASSPAWTSGNTIYF

J gene: TRBJ1-5
V gene: TRBV20-1
CDR3 protein: CSARETGLQGQPQHF

J gene: TRBJ2-3
V gene: TRBV12-3/TRBV12-4
CDR3 protein: CASRWRLGARTDTQYF

J gene: TRBJ2-5
V gene: TRBV5-1
CDR3 protein: CASSPGPTLGEETQYF